This TCR beta chain is drawn from a study of Tregs in tolerant kidney transplant recipients. Notes on the study in general: No direct test of biological reproducibility was done here. Few patients were studied, so findings need validation in larger groups. The most relevant donor-specific Treg TCRbeta repertoire apparently came from expansion with activated donor B cells.

Some clones are missing from TCRdb's copy, which holds only in-frame ones; the method was immunoSEQ multiplex PCR. The table shows hundreds of thousands of clones, with about four fifths occurring only once. In the case of this clone: The antigen remains undetermined.

The sample taken for sequencing was CD4+ T cells from blood. The sequence derives from a human donor in good health.

CDR3 nucleotide sequence: TGCGCCAGCAGCTTGGCCGGGACAGATAATTCACCCCTCCACTTT. It encodes CASSLAGTDNSPLHF. V is TRBV5-1 and J is TRBJ1-6, with TRBD1 matching over 7 bases. Losses at the gene ends were 0 bases for V and 5 bases for J; bases not matched to a gene: 2. The CDR3 has 15 amino acids. CDR1 and CDR2 from the germline V gene are SGHRS and YFSETQ. The variable domain in full, completed from reference TRBV5-1 and TRBJ1-6, reads KAGVTQTPRYLIKTRGQQVTLSCSPISGHRSVSWYQQTPGQGLQFLFEYFSETQRNKGNFPGRFSGRQFSNSRSEMNVSTLELGDSALYLCASSLAGTDNSPLHFGNGTRLTVT.